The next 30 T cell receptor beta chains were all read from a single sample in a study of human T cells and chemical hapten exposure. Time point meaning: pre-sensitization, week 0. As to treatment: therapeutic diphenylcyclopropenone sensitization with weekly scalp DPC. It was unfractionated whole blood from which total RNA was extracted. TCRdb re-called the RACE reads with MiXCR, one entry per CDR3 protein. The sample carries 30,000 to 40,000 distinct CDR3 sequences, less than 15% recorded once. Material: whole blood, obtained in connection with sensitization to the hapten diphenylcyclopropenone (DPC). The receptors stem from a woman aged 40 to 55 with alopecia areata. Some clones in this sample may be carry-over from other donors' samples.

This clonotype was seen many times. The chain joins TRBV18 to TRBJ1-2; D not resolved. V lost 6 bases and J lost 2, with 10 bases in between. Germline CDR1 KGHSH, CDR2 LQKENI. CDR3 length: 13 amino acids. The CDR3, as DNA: TGTGCCAGCTCCAGTCAGGCGAACTATGGCTACACCTTC. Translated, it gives CASSSQANYGYTF. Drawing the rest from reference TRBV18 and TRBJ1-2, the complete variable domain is NAGVMQNPRHLVRRRGQEARLRCSPMKGHSHVYWYRQLPEEGLKFMVYLQKENIIDESGMPKERFSAEFPKEGPSILRIQQVVRGDSAAYFCASSSQANYGYTFGSGTRLTVV.

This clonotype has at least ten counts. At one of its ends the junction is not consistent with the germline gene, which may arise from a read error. Here the CDR3 DNA reads TGTGCCAGCAGTGAAAATAGGCGCCGTGGGCACTTC. Translating it yields CASSENRRRGHF. V and J are TRBV2 and TRBJ2-7, with no clear D. From germline, CDR1 is SNHLY and CDR2 FYNNEI. There are 12 residues in the CDR3.

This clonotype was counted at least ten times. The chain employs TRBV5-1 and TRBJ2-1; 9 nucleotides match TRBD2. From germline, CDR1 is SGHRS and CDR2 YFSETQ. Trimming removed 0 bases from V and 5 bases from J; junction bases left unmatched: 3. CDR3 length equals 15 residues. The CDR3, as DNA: TGCGCCAGCAGCTTGGGACTAGCGGACCACAATGAGCAGTTCTTC. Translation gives CASSLGLADHNEQFF.

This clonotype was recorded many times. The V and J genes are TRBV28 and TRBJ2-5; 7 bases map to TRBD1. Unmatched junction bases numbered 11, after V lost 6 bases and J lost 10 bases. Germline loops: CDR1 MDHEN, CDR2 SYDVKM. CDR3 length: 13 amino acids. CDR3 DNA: TGTGCCAGCAGGACCGGGACAGCCAGGGACCAGTACTTC. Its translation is CASRTGTARDQYF.

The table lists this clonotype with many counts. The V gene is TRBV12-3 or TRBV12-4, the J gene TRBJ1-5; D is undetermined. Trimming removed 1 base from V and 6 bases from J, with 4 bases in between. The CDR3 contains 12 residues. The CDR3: CASSLGTQPQHF. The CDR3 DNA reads TGTGCCAGCAGTTTAGGGACTCAGCCCCAGCATTTT.

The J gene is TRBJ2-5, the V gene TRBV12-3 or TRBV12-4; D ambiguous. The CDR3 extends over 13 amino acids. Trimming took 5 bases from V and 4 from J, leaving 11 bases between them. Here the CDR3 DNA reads TGTGCCAGCAGTATTTCCCCGGGAGAGACCCAGTACTTC. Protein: CASSISPGETQYF.

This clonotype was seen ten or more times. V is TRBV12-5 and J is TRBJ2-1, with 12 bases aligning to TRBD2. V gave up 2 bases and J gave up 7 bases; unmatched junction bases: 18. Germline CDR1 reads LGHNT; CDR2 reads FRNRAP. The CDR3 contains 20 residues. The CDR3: CASGLNYSPGLAGGQNEQFF. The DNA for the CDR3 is TGTGCTAGTGGTTTGAACTATTCGCCGGGACTAGCGGGCGGTCAGAATGAGCAGTTCTTC.

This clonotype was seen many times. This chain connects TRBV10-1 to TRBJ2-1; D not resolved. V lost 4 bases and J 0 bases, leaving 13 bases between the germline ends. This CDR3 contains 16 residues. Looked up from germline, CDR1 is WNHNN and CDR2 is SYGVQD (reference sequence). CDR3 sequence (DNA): TGCGCCAGCAGTGGACGAAGCGCCGACTCCTACAATGAGCAGTTCTTC. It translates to CASSGRSADSYNEQFF.

The CDR3: CASSSPTGADTQYF. The CDR3 nucleotides read TGTGCCAGCAGTTCACCTACAGGGGCAGATACGCAGTATTTT. The J gene is TRBJ2-3, the V gene TRBV28; 7 positions match TRBD1. The germline V gene encodes CDR1 MDHEN and CDR2 SYDVKM. CDR3 length equals 14 residues. V gave up 4 bases and J gave up 4 bases; unmatched junction bases: 5.

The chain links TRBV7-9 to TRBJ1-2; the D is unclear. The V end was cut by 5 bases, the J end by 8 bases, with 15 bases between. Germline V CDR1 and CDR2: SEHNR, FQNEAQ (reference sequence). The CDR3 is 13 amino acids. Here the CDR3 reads CASSETPAWGYTF. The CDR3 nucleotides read TGTGCCAGCAGCGAGACCCCTGCATGGGGCTACACCTTC.

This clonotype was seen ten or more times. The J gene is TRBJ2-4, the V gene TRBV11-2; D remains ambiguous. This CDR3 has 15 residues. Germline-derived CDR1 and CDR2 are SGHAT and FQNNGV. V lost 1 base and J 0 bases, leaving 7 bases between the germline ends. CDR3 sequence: CASSLVSSAKNIQYF. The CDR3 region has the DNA TGTGCCAGCAGCTTAGTCAGCTCAGCCAAAAACATTCAGTACTTC.

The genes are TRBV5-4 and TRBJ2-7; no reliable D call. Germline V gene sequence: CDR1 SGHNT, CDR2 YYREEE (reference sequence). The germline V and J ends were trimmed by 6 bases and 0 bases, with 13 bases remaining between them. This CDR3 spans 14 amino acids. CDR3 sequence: CASTWTPSSYEQYF. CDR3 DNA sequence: TGTGCCAGCACCTGGACCCCGAGCTCCTACGAGCAGTACTTC.

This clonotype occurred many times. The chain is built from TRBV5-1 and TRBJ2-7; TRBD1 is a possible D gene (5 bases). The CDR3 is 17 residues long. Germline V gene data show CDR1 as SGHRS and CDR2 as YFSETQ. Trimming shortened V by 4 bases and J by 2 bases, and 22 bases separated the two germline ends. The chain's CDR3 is CASSLRPQAGSTYEQYF. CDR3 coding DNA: TGCGCCAGCAGCCTAAGGCCCCAGGCAGGGTCAACCTACGAGCAGTACTTC. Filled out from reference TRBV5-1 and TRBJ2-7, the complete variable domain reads KAGVTQTPRYLIKTRGQQVTLSCSPISGHRSVSWYQQTPGQGLQFLFEYFSETQRNKGNFPGRFSGRQFSNSRSEMNVSTLELGDSALYLCASSLRPQAGSTYEQYFGPGTRLTVT.

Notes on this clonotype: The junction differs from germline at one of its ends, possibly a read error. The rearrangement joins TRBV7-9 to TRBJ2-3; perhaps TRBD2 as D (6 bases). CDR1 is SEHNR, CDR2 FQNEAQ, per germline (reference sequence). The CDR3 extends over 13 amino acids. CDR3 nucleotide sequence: TGTGCCAGCAGCCTCAGAGCCAGCGGGCCTAGTAATTTT. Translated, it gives CASSLRASGPSNF.

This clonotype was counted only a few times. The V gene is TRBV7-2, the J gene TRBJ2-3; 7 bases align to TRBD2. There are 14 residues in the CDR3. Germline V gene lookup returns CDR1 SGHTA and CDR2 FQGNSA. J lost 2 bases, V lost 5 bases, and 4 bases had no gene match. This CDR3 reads CASSPSGPTDTQYF. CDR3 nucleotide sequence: TGTGCCAGCAGCCCTAGCGGTCCCACAGATACGCAGTATTTT.

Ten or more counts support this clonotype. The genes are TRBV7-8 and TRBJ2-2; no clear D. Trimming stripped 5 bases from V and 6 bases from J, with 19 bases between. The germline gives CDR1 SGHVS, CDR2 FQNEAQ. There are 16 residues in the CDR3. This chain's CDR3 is CASSPVRSPLAGELFF. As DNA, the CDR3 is TGTGCCAGCAGCCCCGTCAGGAGTCCCTTGGCCGGGGAGCTGTTTTTT.

CDR3 nucleotide sequence: TGTGCCAGCAGAGGGGCCGCAGGGGGCGGCTACACCTTC. This translates into CASRGAAGGGYTF. The chain employs TRBV12-3 or TRBV12-4 and TRBJ1-2; 8 positions match TRBD1. The CDR3 contains 13 residues. The V segment lost 6 bases and the J segment 8 bases; nucleotides outside the gene matches: 8.

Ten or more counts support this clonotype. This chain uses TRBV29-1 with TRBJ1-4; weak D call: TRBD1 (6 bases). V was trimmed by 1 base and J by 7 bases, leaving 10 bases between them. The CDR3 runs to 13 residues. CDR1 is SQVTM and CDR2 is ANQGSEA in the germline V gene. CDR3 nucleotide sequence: TGCAGCGTTGAAGCGAGGGGGAGTGAAAAACTGTTTTTT. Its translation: CSVEARGSEKLFF.

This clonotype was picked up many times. CDR3 protein: CASSFETQETQYF. CDR3 bases: TGTGCCAGCAGCTTTGAAACACAAGAGACCCAGTACTTC. This chain links TRBV13 with TRBJ2-5; D not resolved. The germline CDR1 and CDR2 sequences are PRHDT and FYEKMQ (reference sequence). The CDR3 has 13 residues. Trimming took off 3 bases at V and 2 bases at J, with 7 bases between the two ends.

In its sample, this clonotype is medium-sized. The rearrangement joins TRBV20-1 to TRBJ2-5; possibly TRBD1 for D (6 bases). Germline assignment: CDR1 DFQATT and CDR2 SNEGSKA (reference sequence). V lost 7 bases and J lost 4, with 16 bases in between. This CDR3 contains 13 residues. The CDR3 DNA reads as TGCAGTGGCCGGGACATAGGGCCAGAGACCCAGTACTTC. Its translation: CSGRDIGPETQYF.

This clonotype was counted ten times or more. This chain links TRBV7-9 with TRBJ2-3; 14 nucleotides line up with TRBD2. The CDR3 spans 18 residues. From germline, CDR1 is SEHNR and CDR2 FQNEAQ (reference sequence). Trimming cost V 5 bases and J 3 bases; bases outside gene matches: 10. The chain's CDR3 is CASSPGTSGRIGTDTQYF. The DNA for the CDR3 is TGTGCCAGCAGCCCCGGGACTAGCGGGAGAATCGGGACAGATACGCAGTATTTT.

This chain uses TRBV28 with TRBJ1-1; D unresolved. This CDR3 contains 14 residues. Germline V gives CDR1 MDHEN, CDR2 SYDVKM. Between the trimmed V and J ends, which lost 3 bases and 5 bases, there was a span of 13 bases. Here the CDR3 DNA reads TGTGCCAGCAGTTTTCCCAGCAGGATTACTGAAGCTTTCTTT. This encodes CASSFPSRITEAFF.

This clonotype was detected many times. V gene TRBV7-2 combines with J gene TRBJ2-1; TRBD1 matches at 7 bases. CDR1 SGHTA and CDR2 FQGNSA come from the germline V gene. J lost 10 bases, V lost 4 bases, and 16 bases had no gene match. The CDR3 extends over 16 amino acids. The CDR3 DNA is TGTGCCAGCAGCTCAACCGCCGGGACAGATATCGGGGAGCAGTTCTTC. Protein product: CASSSTAGTDIGEQFF.

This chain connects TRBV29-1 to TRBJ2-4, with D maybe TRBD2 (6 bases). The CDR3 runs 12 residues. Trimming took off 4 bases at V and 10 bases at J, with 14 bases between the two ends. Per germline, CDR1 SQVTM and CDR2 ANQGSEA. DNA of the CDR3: TGCAGCGTTGTGGGGGACTGGGAGATTCAGTACTTC. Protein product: CSVVGDWEIQYF.

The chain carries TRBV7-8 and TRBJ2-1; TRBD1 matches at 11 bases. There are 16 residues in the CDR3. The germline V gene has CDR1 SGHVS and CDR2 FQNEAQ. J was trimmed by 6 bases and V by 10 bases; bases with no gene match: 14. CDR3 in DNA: TGTGCCACCACCCCCCCCCGGGACAGGGGGTTCAATGAGCAGTTCTTC. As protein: CATTPPRDRGFNEQFF.

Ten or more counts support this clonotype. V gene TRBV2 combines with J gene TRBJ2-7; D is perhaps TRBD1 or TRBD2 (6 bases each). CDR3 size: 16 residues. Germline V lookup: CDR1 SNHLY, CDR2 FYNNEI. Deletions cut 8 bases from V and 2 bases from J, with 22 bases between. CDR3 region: CASRQGGRGSPYEQYF. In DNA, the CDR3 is TGTGCCAGCCGCCAGGGAGGCAGGGGAAGCCCCTACGAGCAGTACTTC.

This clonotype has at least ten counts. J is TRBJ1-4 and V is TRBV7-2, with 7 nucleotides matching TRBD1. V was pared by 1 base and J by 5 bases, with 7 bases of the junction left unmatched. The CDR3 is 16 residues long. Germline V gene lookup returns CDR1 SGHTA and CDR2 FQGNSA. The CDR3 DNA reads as TGTGCCAGCAGCTTAGGCCAGACAGGGACGAATGAAAAACTGTTTTTT. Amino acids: CASSLGQTGTNEKLFF. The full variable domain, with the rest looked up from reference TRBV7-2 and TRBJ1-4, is GAGVSQSPSNKVTEKGKDVELRCDPISGHTALYWYRQSLGQGLEFLIYFQGNSAPDKSGLPSDRFSAERTGGSVSTLTIQRTQQEDSAVYLCASSLGQTGTNEKLFFGSGTQLSVL.

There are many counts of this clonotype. CDR3 residues: CASSPTYDGYNEQFF. CDR3 DNA sequence: TGTGCCAGCAGCCCAACCTACGACGGCTACAATGAGCAGTTCTTC. This sequence joins TRBV4-2 and TRBJ2-1; D unclear. Trimming left V 4 bases short and J 3 bases short, with 13 bases between. This CDR3 is built from 15 residues. CDR1 is LGHNA, CDR2 YNFKEQ, per germline.

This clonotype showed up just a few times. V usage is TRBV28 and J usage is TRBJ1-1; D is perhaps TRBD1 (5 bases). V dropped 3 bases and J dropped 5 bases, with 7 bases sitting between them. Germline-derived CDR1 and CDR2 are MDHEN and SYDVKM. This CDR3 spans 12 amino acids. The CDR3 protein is CASSLGETEAFF. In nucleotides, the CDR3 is TGTGCCAGCAGTTTGGGGGAGACTGAAGCTTTCTTT.

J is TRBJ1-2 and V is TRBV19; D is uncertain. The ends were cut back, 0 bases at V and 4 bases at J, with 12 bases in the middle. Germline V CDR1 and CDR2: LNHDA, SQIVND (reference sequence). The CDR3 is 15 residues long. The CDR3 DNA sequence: TGTGCCAGTAGTATAGACCTGACAAGTGGCTATGGCTACACCTTC. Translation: CASSIDLTSGYGYTF.